The clone carrying this T cell receptor (beta chain) has ten or more counts. This sample was taken from a study of T cells in Graves' hyperthyroidism and ophthalmopathy. Across the whole study: Blood was drawn when the patient was first diagnosed and still untreated.

From RNA transcripts, TCR beta CDR3 regions were amplified. HTBI primers drove first-round RT-PCR of the TCR CDR3. Each CDR3 protein is one row after TCRdb ran MiXCR on the multiplex PCR reads. Found here are 300,000 to 400,000 distinct CDR3 sequences, roughly 20% of them singletons; the top ten hold over 35%. CDR3 length: 15 amino acids. CDR1 SGHTA and CDR2 FQGTGA come from the germline V gene. The V gene end was trimmed by 5 bases and the J gene end by 2 bases; junction bases not matched to a gene: 4. Extraction of PBMCs used roughly 9.3 ml of fresh peripheral blood. The J gene is TRBJ2-1, the V gene TRBV7-3; TRBD2 matches at 9 bases. Sequencing was done on a sample of blood. The receptor was isolated from a man younger than 35 with Graves' ophthalmopathy. The chain's CDR3 is CASSLAGQAYNEQFF. DNA of the CDR3: TGTGCCAGCAGCCTAGCGGGGCAAGCCTACAATGAGCAGTTCTTC.